The 12 T cell receptor beta chains below come from one sample, sequenced in a study of blood T cell repertoires in COVID-19. Repertoires were generated with immunoSEQ multiplex PCR, while TCRdb's copy carries only in-frame clones and drops some. The table lists tens of thousands of clones, 85% to 95% of them singletons. Sequenced input: peripheral blood. These receptors all stem from a human donor with active COVID-19. The donor label of this sample is uncertain.

The chain employs TRBV28 and TRBJ1-4; 8 bases are a match to TRBD1. J was trimmed by 6 bases and V by 4 bases; bases with no gene match: 10. This CDR3 is built from 16 residues. Germline-derived CDR1 and CDR2 are MDHEN and SYDVKM. This CDR3 reads CASSSSIDRGDEKLFF. The CDR3 DNA is TGTGCCAGCAGTTCTTCAATAGACAGGGGCGATGAAAAACTGTTTTTT.

This chain uses TRBV7-8 with TRBJ1-2; D is unclear. Germline V gene lookup returns CDR1 SGHVS and CDR2 FQNEAQ. The CDR3 length is 17 residues. V was trimmed by 1 base and J by 2 bases, leaving 17 bases between them. CDR3 nucleotide sequence: TGTGCCAGCAGCTTAGGTCGGGGTAGGCAGTTCAACTATGGCTACACCTTC. This translates into CASSLGRGRQFNYGYTF.

The chain is built from TRBV19 and TRBJ2-2, with TRBD2 identical over 9 bases. The CDR3 is made up of 15 amino acids. CDR1 is LNHDA, CDR2 SQIVND, per germline (reference sequence). With 2 bases clipped from V and 9 bases from J, the junction kept 7 bases outside the gene matches. The CDR3 loop reads CASSILTSGHRELFF. DNA for the CDR3: TGTGCCAGTAGTATATTGACTAGCGGACATAGGGAGCTGTTTTTT.

The rearrangement joins TRBV24-1 to TRBJ2-2; TRBD1 might be the D (5 bases). V lost 4 bases to trimming and J lost 2 bases, with 7 bases between them. CDR1 and CDR2 from the germline V gene are KGHDR and SFDVKD. The CDR3 has 14 amino acids. The chain's CDR3 is CATSEDSNTGELFF. The CDR3 coding sequence is TGTGCCACCAGTGAAGACAGTAACACCGGGGAGCTGTTTTTT.

This clone has a count of ten or more. The J gene is TRBJ1-5, the V gene TRBV4-1, with 8 bases identical to TRBD1. The CDR3 spans 20 residues. Germline V gene data show CDR1 as MGHRA and CDR2 as YSYEKL. V was pared by 1 base and J by 1 base, with 15 bases of the junction left unmatched. The CDR3 DNA is TGCGCCAGCAGCCAAGGAAAACTCCGAGGACAGGGTGGGAGCAATCAGCCCCAGCATTTT. Protein product: CASSQGKLRGQGGSNQPQHF.

The CDR3 nucleotides are TGTGCCAGCAGTTACTCCGGAGGGCAATCACCCCTCCACTTT. Residues: CASSYSGGQSPLHF. The V and J genes are TRBV6-2 or TRBV6-3 and TRBJ1-6, with no clear D. V lost 0 bases and J 10 bases, leaving 10 bases between the germline ends. This CDR3 spans 14 amino acids. The germline V gene has CDR1 MNHEY and CDR2 SVGEGT.

V gene TRBV4-2 combines with J gene TRBJ2-1, with D tentatively TRBD1 (5 bases). This CDR3 region has 14 residues. Germline V gene lookup returns CDR1 LGHNA and CDR2 YNFKEQ. V shed 5 bases and J shed 6 bases, with 14 bases lying between them. The CDR3 DNA reads as TGTGCCAGCAGCACAGGTCGGGCCAGCAATGAGCAGTTCTTC. Its protein is CASSTGRASNEQFF.

V gene TRBV6-5 combines with J gene TRBJ1-2, with a possible D match to TRBD1 (6 bases). CDR3 length: 14 amino acids. V lost 4 bases and J 0 bases, leaving 9 bases between the germline ends. The V gene's germline CDR1 is MNHEY and CDR2 SVGAGI. Here the CDR3 DNA reads TGTGCCAGCAGTTGGACAGATTCTAACTATGGCTACACCTTC. This gives the protein CASSWTDSNYGYTF.

A single count supports this clone. The chain has TRBV28 and TRBJ2-3, with TRBD2 matching over 7 bases. J was trimmed by 3 bases and V by 6 bases; bases with no gene match: 9. CDR3 size: 15 residues. Germline CDR1 is MDHEN and CDR2 is SYDVKM. CDR3 residues: CASSYYPGGTDTQYF. The CDR3 DNA is TGTGCCAGCAGCTACTACCCCGGGGGGACAGATACGCAGTATTTT.

V usage is TRBV5-1 and J usage is TRBJ2-7, with 8 bases fitting TRBD1. After removal of 4 bases from V and 3 bases from J, the junction contained 18 bases not matched to a gene. There are 18 residues in the CDR3. CDR1 is SGHRS and CDR2 is YFSETQ in the germline V gene. The CDR3 DNA sequence: TGCGCCAGCAGCCTCAAGGGAACTAAGACAGGGGAACTCTACGAGCAGTACTTC. Translated: CASSLKGTKTGELYEQYF.

The chain carries TRBV23-1 and TRBJ2-7; 9 positions match TRBD1. TRBV23-1 is sorted into the ORF group, with uncertain function. V lost 3 bases and J lost 5; bases outside the gene matches: 11. CDR3 length: 16 amino acids. CDR3 amino acids: CASSQATGGGLNEQYF. CDR3 DNA sequence: TGCGCCAGCAGTCAGGCGACAGGGGGGGGTCTGAACGAGCAGTACTTC.

The chain combines TRBV3-1 (or the pseudogene TRBV3-2) with TRBJ2-3; TRBD2 aligns across 8 bases. Germline values: CDR1 LGHDT, CDR2 YNNKEL (reference sequence). This CDR3 spans 16 amino acids. The J segment lost 6 bases and the V segment lost 1 base, leaving 9 bases of the junction unmatched. CDR3 sequence reads: CASSQGDPAGVDTQYF. The CDR3 DNA reads as TGTGCCAGCAGCCAAGGCGACCCAGCGGGGGTTGATACGCAGTATTTT.